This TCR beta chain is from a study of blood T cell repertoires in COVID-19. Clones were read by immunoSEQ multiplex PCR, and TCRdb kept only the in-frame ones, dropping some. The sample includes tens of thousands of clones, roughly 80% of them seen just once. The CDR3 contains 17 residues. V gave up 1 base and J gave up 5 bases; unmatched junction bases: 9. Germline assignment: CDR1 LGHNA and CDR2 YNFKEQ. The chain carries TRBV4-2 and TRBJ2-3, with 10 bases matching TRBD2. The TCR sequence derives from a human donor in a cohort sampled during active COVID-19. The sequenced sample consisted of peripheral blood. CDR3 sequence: CASSQGPGLAEKDTQYF. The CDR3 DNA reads TGTGCCAGCAGCCAAGGGCCAGGACTAGCGGAGAAAGATACGCAGTATTTT.